This note documents a single T cell receptor (beta chain) sequence. Deletions cut 6 bases from V and 10 bases from J, with 11 bases between. The germline CDR1 and CDR2 sequences are SQVTM and ANQGSEA. The CDR3 is 10 residues long. This sample is drawn from a study of blood T cell repertoires in COVID-19. Sequenced by immunoSEQ multiplex PCR; TCRdb stores in-frame clones only, minus some. Of 300,000 to 350,000 clones in the sample, about nine tenths were seen once. The V and J genes are TRBV29-1 and TRBJ2-3; perhaps TRBD1 as D (6 bases). The sequenced material came from PBMCs or T cells enriched from blood (not recorded which). This clonotype was sampled from a woman younger than 30 who had recovered from COVID-19. The CDR3 DNA reads as TGCAGCGTAGGGGACACCCCGCAGTATTTT. Translated: CSVGDTPQYF.